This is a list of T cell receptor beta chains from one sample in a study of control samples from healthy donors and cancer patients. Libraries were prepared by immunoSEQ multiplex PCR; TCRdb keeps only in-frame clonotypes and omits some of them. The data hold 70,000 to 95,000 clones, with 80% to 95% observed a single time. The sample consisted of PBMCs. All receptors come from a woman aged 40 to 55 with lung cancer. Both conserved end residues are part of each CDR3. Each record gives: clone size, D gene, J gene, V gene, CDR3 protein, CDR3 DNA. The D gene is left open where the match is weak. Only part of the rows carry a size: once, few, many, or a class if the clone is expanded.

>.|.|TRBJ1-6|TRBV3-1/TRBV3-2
CASSPRGNSPLHF
TGTGCCAGCAGCCCCCGTGGGAATTCACCCCTCCACTTT
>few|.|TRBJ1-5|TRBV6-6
CASSSPQYSNQPQHF
TGTGCCAGCAGTTCCCCCCAATATAGCAATCAGCCCCAGCATTTT
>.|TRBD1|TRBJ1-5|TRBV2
CASSGRGLVSNQPQHF
TGTGCCAGCAGTGGCAGGGGGCTTGTTAGCAATCAGCCCCAGCATTTT
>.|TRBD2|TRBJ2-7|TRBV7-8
CATILGASGSYEQYF
TGTGCGACCATCCTTGGGGCTAGCGGTAGCTACGAGCAGTACTTC
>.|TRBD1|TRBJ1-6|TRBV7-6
CASSLEGQGNSPLHF
TGTGCCAGCAGCTTAGAGGGACAGGGTAATTCACCCCTCCACTTT
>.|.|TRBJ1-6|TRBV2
CASSEAYETRPISPLHF
TGTGCCAGCAGTGAAGCGTACGAGACACGACCGATTTCACCCCTCCACTTT
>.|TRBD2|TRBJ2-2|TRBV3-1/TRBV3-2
CASSDRGGTGELFF
TGTGCCAGCAGCGACCGGGGGGGCACCGGGGAGCTGTTTTTT
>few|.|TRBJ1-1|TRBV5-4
CASSSSSRTPRRTEAFF
TGTGCCAGCAGCTCCTCAAGTCGGACACCCAGGAGGACTGAAGCTTTCTTT
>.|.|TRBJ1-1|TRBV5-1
CASSWGVPEAFF
TGCGCCAGCAGCTGGGGGGTACCTGAAGCTTTCTTT
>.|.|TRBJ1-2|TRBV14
CASSQDRTDLNGYTF
TGTGCCAGCAGCCAAGATAGGACCGATCTGAACGGCTACACCTTC
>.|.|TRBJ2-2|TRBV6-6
CASSYTIGGELFF
TGTGCCAGCAGTTACACCATTGGGGGGGAGCTGTTTTTT
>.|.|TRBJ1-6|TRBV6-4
CASSADHLTLNSPLHF
TGTGCCAGCAGTGCCGACCACCTGACTCTTAATTCACCCCTCCACTTT
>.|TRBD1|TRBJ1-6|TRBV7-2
CASSSGWGTAYNSPLHF
TGTGCCAGCAGCTCGGGATGGGGGACAGCTTATAATTCACCCCTCCACTTT
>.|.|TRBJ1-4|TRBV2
CASRGTSTNEKLFF
TGTGCCAGCAGGGGGACGTCAACTAATGAAAAACTGTTTTTT
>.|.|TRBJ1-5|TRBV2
CASTGRGSNQPQHF
TGTGCCAGCACTGGAAGGGGGAGCAATCAGCCCCAGCATTTT
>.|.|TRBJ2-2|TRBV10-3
CAISESWGTGELFF
TGTGCCATCAGTGAGAGCTGGGGGACCGGGGAGCTGTTTTTT
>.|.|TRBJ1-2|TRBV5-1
CASRLESVLASYTF
TGCGCCAGCAGATTGGAATCTGTGTTAGCATCCTACACCTTC
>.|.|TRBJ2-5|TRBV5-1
CASSLEGVRQETQYF
TGCGCCAGCAGCTTGGAGGGGGTCCGGCAAGAGACCCAGTACTTC
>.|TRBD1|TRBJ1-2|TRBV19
CASSASGTGGPYGYTF
TGTGCCAGTAGTGCCTCCGGGACAGGGGGTCCGTATGGCTACACCTTC
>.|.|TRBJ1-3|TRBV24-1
CATIESSGNTIYF
TGTGCCACCATTGAGAGCTCTGGAAACACCATATATTTT
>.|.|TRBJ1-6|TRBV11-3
CASRRVLNSPLHF
TGTGCCAGCCGGCGGGTCCTCAATTCACCCCTCCACTTT
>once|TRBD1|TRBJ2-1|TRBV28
CASSFTGTGLFF
TGTGCCAGCAGTTTTACTGGGACAGGGCTGTTCTTC
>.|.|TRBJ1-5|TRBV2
CASSEAGNQPQHF
TGTGCCAGCAGCGAGGCGGGCAATCAGCCCCAGCATTTT
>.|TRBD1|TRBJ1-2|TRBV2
CASGNTGGRGYTF
TGTGCCAGCGGGAACACAGGGGGTCGTGGCTACACCTTC
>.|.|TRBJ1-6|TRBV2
CASSEGQANSPLHF
TGTGCCAGCAGCGAAGGGCAGGCCAATTCACCCCTCCACTTT
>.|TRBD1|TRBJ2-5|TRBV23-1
CASGRGQGQETQYF
TGCGCCAGCGGCCGTGGACAGGGGCAAGAGACCCAGTACTTC
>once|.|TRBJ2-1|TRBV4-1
CASSQDSPTAGNEQFF
TGCGCCAGCAGCCAAGATTCCCCGACAGCAGGAAATGAGCAGTTCTTC
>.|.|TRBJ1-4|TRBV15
CATSRDRVGSEKLFF
TGTGCCACCAGCAGAGATCGGGTGGGGAGTGAAAAACTGTTTTTT
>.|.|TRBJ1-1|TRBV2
CASSEQRNTEAFF
TGTGCCAGCAGTGAACAGAGGAACACTGAAGCTTTCTTT
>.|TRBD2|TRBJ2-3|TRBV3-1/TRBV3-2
CASSQDYSGASTDTQYF
TGTGCCAGCAGCCAAGATTATAGCGGGGCCAGCACAGATACGCAGTATTTT
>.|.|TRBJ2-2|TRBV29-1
CSVVPHPSNTGELFF
TGCAGCGTTGTTCCCCACCCATCCAACACCGGGGAGCTGTTTTTT
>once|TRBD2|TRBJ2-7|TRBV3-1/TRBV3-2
CASSTRGDSYEQYF
TGTGCCAGCAGCACGCGGGGGGACTCCTACGAGCAGTACTTC
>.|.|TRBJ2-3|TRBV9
CASSVSGAGTDTQYF
TGTGCCAGCAGCGTATCGGGGGCTGGCACAGATACGCAGTATTTT
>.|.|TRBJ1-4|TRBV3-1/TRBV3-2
CASSQDTGSVEKLFF
TGTGCCAGCAGCCAAGACACGGGATCGGTCGAAAAACTGTTTTTT
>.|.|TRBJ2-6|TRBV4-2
CASSQEEDLSGANVLTF
TGTGCCAGCAGCCAAGAGGAGGACCTCTCTGGGGCCAACGTCCTGACTTTC
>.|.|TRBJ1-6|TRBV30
CAWTPGDYSPLHF
TGTGCCTGGACCCCAGGGGATTATTCACCCCTCCACTTT
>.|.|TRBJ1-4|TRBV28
CASSLPSEKLFF
TGTGCCAGCAGTTTACCCAGTGAAAAACTGTTTTTT
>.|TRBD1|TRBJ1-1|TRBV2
CASSGQGIGNTEAFF
TGTGCCAGCAGTGGACAGGGAATTGGGAACACTGAAGCTTTCTTT
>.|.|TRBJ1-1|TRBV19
CASRGDSVREARDTEAFF
TGTGCCAGTAGGGGGGATTCTGTAAGGGAAGCTCGGGACACTGAAGCTTTCTTT
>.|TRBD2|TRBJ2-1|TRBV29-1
CSVELAGGSYNEQFF
TGCAGCGTTGAACTGGCGGGGGGTAGCTACAATGAGCAGTTCTTC